These 14 T cell receptor beta chains originate from one sample sequenced in a study of OX40 agonist ivuxolimab in advanced cancers. Produced via immunoSEQ multiplex PCR; TCRdb's table is partial and in-frame only. Of about 50,000 clones in the sample, 88% are singletons; the top ten hold around 60%. The material sequenced was CD4+ or CD8+ T cells sorted from blood, taken in a trial of the OX40 agonist ivuxolimab. These receptors were taken from an adult with an advanced solid tumor such as melanoma, head and neck, liver or kidney cancer.

The chain combines TRBV27 with TRBJ2-1, with TRBD2 matching 13 bases. The J segment lost 5 bases and the V segment lost 4 bases, leaving 2 bases of the junction unmatched. The CDR3 spans 15 residues. The germline V gene has CDR1 MNHEY and CDR2 SMNVEV (reference sequence). CDR3 sequence (DNA): TGTGCCAGCAGTTCGGGACTAGCGGGGAACAATGAGCAGTTCTTC. This sequence encodes CASSSGLAGNNEQFF.

This clone was recorded once. The chain uses TRBV9 and TRBJ2-3, with 11 bases identical to TRBD2. CDR1 and CDR2 (germline): SGDLS, YYNGEE. Losses at the gene ends were 5 bases for V and 5 bases for J; bases not matched to a gene: 7. The CDR3 has 15 residues. The CDR3 DNA is TGTGCCAGCAGAGTGGGGACTAGCGGTTTAGATACGCAGTATTTT. This codes for CASRVGTSGLDTQYF.

The V gene is TRBV11-3, the J gene TRBJ2-2, with D possibly TRBD2 on 5 matching bases. Germline lookup yields CDR1 SGHNT and CDR2 YENEEA. CDR3 size: 15 residues. V was clipped by 0 bases and J by 4 bases, with 9 bases between them. DNA of the CDR3: TGTGCCAGCAGCTTAGATAGAGGGCCCACCGGGGAGCTGTTTTTT. It codes for CASSLDRGPTGELFF.

The chain joins TRBV11-2 to TRBJ2-7; D may be TRBD2 (6 bases). Germline-derived CDR1 and CDR2 are SGHAT and FQNNGV. The germline V and J ends were trimmed by 6 bases and 4 bases, with 10 bases remaining between them. The CDR3 has 12 amino acids. In nucleotides, the CDR3 is TGTGCCAGCAGGGCTGGGGGGTACGAGCAGTACTTC. It yields the protein CASRAGGYEQYF.

This chain joins TRBV7-8 and TRBJ2-1; the D call may be TRBD1 or TRBD2 (5 bases each). This CDR3 has 16 residues. V shed 2 bases and J shed 3 bases, with 14 bases lying between them. Germline CDR1 SGHVS, CDR2 FQNEAQ. In DNA, the CDR3 is TGTGCCAGCAGCTTAATGGGGGTTGGGGGCTACAATGAGCAGTTCTTC. Protein: CASSLMGVGGYNEQFF.

The V and J genes are TRBV5-1 and TRBJ1-5; perhaps TRBD1 as D (6 bases). Deletions cut 3 bases from V and 0 bases from J, with 10 bases between. Germline V gene sequence: CDR1 SGHRS, CDR2 YFSETQ. The CDR3 sequence is 15 residues long. The CDR3 DNA follows: TGCGCCAGCAGCTCATACAGGGATAGCAATCAGCCCCAGCATTTT. Its translation: CASSSYRDSNQPQHF.

The sample holds one count of this clone. The chain employs TRBV2 and TRBJ2-7; D gene unclear. V was pared by 1 base and J by 3 bases, with 1 base between. The CDR3 runs to 11 residues. The germline V gene encodes CDR1 SNHLY and CDR2 FYNNEI. The CDR3 DNA reads TGTGCCAGCAGTGAAGGCTACGAGCAGTACTTC. Protein: CASSEGYEQYF.

The genes are TRBV6-6 and TRBJ2-2, with 8 bases matching TRBD2. CDR1 is MNHNY, CDR2 SVGAGI, per germline (reference sequence). V shed 5 bases, J shed 6 bases, and the junction held 8 bases outside the gene matches. The CDR3 length is 15 residues. CDR3 protein: CASSPGTRGSGELFF. Here the CDR3 DNA reads TGTGCCAGCAGTCCCGGGACTAGAGGATCCGGGGAGCTGTTTTTT.

Comment on this clone: An end of the junction does not agree with germline; a read error may underlie this. The chain couples TRBV10-2 to TRBJ2-1; 8 nucleotides match TRBD2. CDR3 length: 12 amino acids. Germline CDR1 is WSHSY and CDR2 is SAAADI. CDR3 sequence (DNA): TGCGCCAGCAGTGAGTCTGGGACTAGAGCAGTCTTC. This gives the protein CASSESGTRAVF.

The chain's CDR3 is CASTRRPENIQYF. The CDR3 DNA reads TGCGCCAGCACCCGAAGACCCGAAAACATTCAGTACTTC. The chain is built from TRBV5-1 and TRBJ2-4, with no clear D. The length of the CDR3 is 13 residues. Per the germline V gene, CDR1 is SGHRS and CDR2 is YFSETQ. V lost 6 bases, J lost 5 bases, and 12 bases lay in between.

This rearrangement joins TRBV6-5 to TRBJ2-1; D might be TRBD2 (6 bases). This CDR3 has 15 residues. CDR1 MNHEY and CDR2 SVGAGI come from the germline V gene. Trimming took off 5 bases at V and 7 bases at J, with 18 bases between the two ends. The CDR3 nucleotides are TGTGCCAGCAGTCCAGCGGGTAGCCTAGGGAATGAGCAGTTCTTC. This translates into CASSPAGSLGNEQFF.

This chain links TRBV19 with TRBJ2-5; TRBD2 matches 8 bases. J lost 5 bases, V lost 3 bases, and 8 bases had no gene match. CDR3 length: 15 amino acids. Looked up from germline, CDR1 is LNHDA and CDR2 is SQIVND (reference sequence). This CDR3 is CASSIAASGWETQYF. Here the CDR3 DNA reads TGTGCCAGTAGTATCGCGGCTAGCGGGTGGGAGACCCAGTACTTC.

J is TRBJ1-2 and V is TRBV6-5; D unresolved. Per the germline V gene, CDR1 is MNHEY and CDR2 is SVGAGI. The CDR3 has 13 residues. V lost 2 bases and J lost 1, with 5 bases in between. CDR3 sequence: CASSYENNYGYTF. The DNA of the CDR3 is TGTGCCAGCAGTTACGAAAATAACTATGGCTACACCTTC.

This clone has a single count. The V and J genes are TRBV29-1 and TRBJ2-7, with D possibly matching TRBD2 (5 bases). The germline gives CDR1 SQVTM, CDR2 ANQGSEA. The CDR3 runs to 15 residues. The V end was cut by 0 bases, the J end by 3 bases, with 15 bases between. CDR3 bases: TGCAGCGTTGAAGACACAACCCAGCGGAACTACGAGCAGTACTTC. Translated, it gives CSVEDTTQRNYEQYF.